This T cell receptor (beta chain) was captured by sequencing in a study of blood T cells in healthy people across ages. Notes on the study in general: There was no known CMV status for donors, so expanded clonotype changes were possibly confounded. With unsorted PBMCs, a conclusive comparison of naive versus antigen-experienced cells was not possible. The study found more naive CD4+ cells and higher diversity in long-lived than aged donors.

Together with a sample-barcoded 5' primer, a J-beta primer mix was included in a second PCR lasting about 6 to 11 cycles. One entry per CDR3 protein, called by TCRdb with MiXCR from the 5' RACE reads. Here the sample spans roughly 1.7 million distinct CDR3 sequences, around 36% being singletons. The CDR3 is 15 amino acids. V lost 3 bases and J lost 4; bases outside the gene matches: 8. Germline CDR1 and CDR2: MNHEY and SMNVEV (reference sequence). To note about this clonotype: Its antigen is still unknown.

The TCR originated in a woman younger than 45 in good health. The source material was blood. The gene calls are TRBV27 and TRBJ2-7, with TRBD2 matching over 8 bases. The CDR3 loop reads CASSLIGTSSYEQYF. CDR3 bases: TGTGCCAGCAGTTTGATCGGGACTAGTAGTTACGAGCAGTACTTC.